This TCR beta chain was sequenced during a study of monozygotic twins with inflammatory bowel disease. The study, taken as a whole, reports: Perhaps reflecting limited power, concordant and discordant twins did not differ in repertoire similarity.

Regarding this clonotype: Its specificity is unknown.

The CDR3 consists of 13 residues. Germline loops: CDR1 LGHDT, CDR2 YNNKEL (reference sequence). Using TCRalpha and TCRbeta cDNA, the researchers carried out two nested PCRs that lasted roughly 16 and 10 cycles. TCRdb reprocessed the 5' RACE reads; each CDR3 protein has one entry and no DNA is given. The table for this sample gives about 160,000 distinct CDR3 sequences. The material sequenced was blood. This rearrangement joins TRBV3-1 to TRBJ1-1; with no DNA, the TCRdb D assignment of TRBD1 cannot be verified. This TCR was recovered from a human donor with ulcerative colitis or Crohn's disease, or a healthy co-twin of an affected twin (not recorded which). CDR3 in amino acids: CASSRGVNTEAFF.